This T cell receptor (beta chain) was recovered during a study of CD8 T cells in Susac syndrome (dated by TCRdb to the late 2010s). General notes on the study: Of the Susac syndrome patients who were sequenced, about 6 had clinically active disease and eight or nine were in clinical remission. At the time of blood withdrawal, Susac syndrome patients were either therapy-naive, taking corticosteroids (with some also receiving IVIg), or on IVIg alone. The study used repertoire sequencing to test whether antigen drove CD8+ T cell activation and differentiation in Susac syndrome. CD8+ T cell repertoire clonality was compared between 11 to 12 healthy donors, approximately 14 Susac syndrome patients and fewer than 19 multiple sclerosis patients. The paper as a whole reports these results and caveats: Some 17 Susac-specific public clones were identified in the total CD8+ repertoire, and five or six Susac-specific public clones were identified in the CD8+ TEMRA repertoire. The study acknowledged that relatively few individuals were included in the TCR sequencing and HLA analysis. CD8+ repertoires in Susac syndrome showed clonal expansion, which was highest in CD8+ TEMRA cells and was greater in clinically active patients than in remitting patients.

There are 17 amino acids in the CDR3, from cysteine to phenylalanine inclusive. Of all the DNA, just the CDR3 is kept, 51 bases in frame from base 1. V is cut by 3 bases and J by 0 bases, and the space between the germline ends is 15 bases. Peripheral blood CD8+ and CD4+ T cells from healthy donors, Susac syndrome patients and multiple sclerosis patients were profiled using high-throughput TCR beta sequencing. The Susac syndrome patients fulfilled recently defined diagnostic criteria for definite or probable disease. Bulk CD8+ and CD4+ T cells were purified magnetically by negative isolation, whereas CD8+ TEMRA cells were enriched by FACS. Blood was collected in EDTA tubes and processed within 24 hours, with PBMCs isolated through density gradient centrifugation. PBMCs destined for TCR sequencing were cryopreserved in liquid nitrogen and later thawed in a 37 °C water bath. The sorted or isolated CD4+, CD8+ and CD8+ TEMRA cells reached a purity of at least 90%.

Details on this clonotype: The antigen it binds to is not known. Base quality data are lacking; no much larger clone is found one base away.

RNA was extracted using the RNeasy kit, and about 0.45 to 1 ug of the RNA was reverse transcribed with random hexamers. TCR beta CDR3 regions were amplified with the immunoSEQ multiplex PCR assay covering 54 Vbeta and 13 Jbeta segments. PCR amplification bias was corrected using a synthetic template baseline for primer optimization and computational correction. Turning to the authors' computational methods: Reads were annotated to V, D and J genes per IMGT and analyzed with immunoSEQ Analyzer, keeping only productive sequences. To calculate clonality, Shannon entropy was normalized by log2 of the number of productive unique sequences and then subtracted from one. For each patient and control, public and private clones were evaluated among the 100 most prevalent clones. Clones were defined as Susac-specific if absent from the healthy and MS cohorts, from over a thousand published viral clones and from other ImmuneACCESS disease sequences. TCRdb reworked the public reads: Q25 trimming with fastp, MiXCR clone assembly, productive beta chains retained. Rows with a matching CDR3 protein are joined into one entry that keeps the most common DNA and genes. What appears here as the V and J calls and clone size reflects TCRdb's work, not the paper's. Recorded for this sample are about 190,000 distinct CDR3 sequences; 85% to 95% of them occurred a single time. The top ten constitute around 0.15% of the sample.

The sequence links TRBV12-3 or TRBV12-4 to TRBJ1-5, with TRBD1 perhaps the D gene, on 6 matching bases. This sequence originates from a human donor with Susac syndrome. Sequencing was done on a sample of CD8+ T cells from PBMCs. The CDR3 region has the sequence CASSFGTGPLSNQPQHF. The sequenced DNA: TGTGCCAGCAGTTTCGGAACAGGGCCACTTAGCAATCAGCCCCAGCATTTT.